This note documents a single T cell receptor (beta chain) sequence. This specimen belongs to a study of blood T cell repertoires in COVID-19. In terms of age and location, participants ranged from roughly 18 to 90 years and lived in about two dozen US areas. Germline CDR1 SGHRS, CDR2 YFSETQ. The CDR3 length is 15 residues. With V trimmed by 1 base and J by 9 bases, 7 bases remained unmatched. The repertoire was sequenced with immunoSEQ multiplex PCR; TCRdb's copy has only in-frame clones and lacks some. This table has fewer than 200,000 clones, over 80% appearing once. Sequences were obtained from PBMCs or T cells enriched from blood (not recorded which). The TCR comes from a woman in her forties or fifties who had recovered from COVID-19. The chain uses TRBV5-1 and TRBJ2-1; 10 nucleotides agree with TRBD2. The CDR3 DNA sequence: TGCGCCAGCAGCTTGAGTCTAGCGGGAGTCGGTGAGCAGTTCTTC. Its translation: CASSLSLAGVGEQFF.